A single sample gave rise to the 28 T cell receptor beta chains below, sequenced in a study of shared clonotypes between healthy human individuals. Clones were sequenced by immunoSEQ multiplex PCR, and TCRdb holds only the in-frame ones, with some missing. The sample contains 2 million to 2.5 million clones, 85% to 95% of which appear only once. The sample was naive CD4+ T cells from PBMCs. Subset reported: CD45RA+ positively selected. The receptor set was obtained from a young man in good health. Some clones in this sample may be carry-over from other donors' samples.

The V and J genes are TRBV7-9 and TRBJ2-7; possibly TRBD2 for D (5 bases). Germline assignment: CDR1 SEHNR and CDR2 FQNEAQ (reference sequence). Trimming took off 4 bases at V and 5 bases at J, with 12 bases between the two ends. CDR3 length: 13 residues. The CDR3 sequence: CASSYPWRNEQYF. In nucleotides, the CDR3 is TGTGCCAGCAGCTACCCTTGGAGGAACGAGCAGTACTTC.

The chain uses TRBV10-3 and TRBJ2-1; tentatively, D is TRBD1 (6 bases). The length of the CDR3 is 14 residues. Germline CDR1 ENHRY, CDR2 SYGVKD. V lost 4 bases to trimming and J lost 4 bases, with 11 bases between them. CDR3 in amino acids: CAISGTAVYNEQFF. In DNA, the CDR3 is TGTGCCATCAGTGGGACAGCTGTTTACAATGAGCAGTTCTTC.

The chain carries TRBV29-1 and TRBJ2-5; possible D gene TRBD2, 5 bases. The end of the DNA fits TRBJ2-7 better, so the J call may be wrong. From germline, CDR1 is SQVTM and CDR2 ANQGSEA. The CDR3 is 13 residues long. The CDR3 DNA is TGCAGCGTTGAGATAGGGAGCTCCTACGAGCAGTACTTC. Protein sequence: CSVEIGSSYEQYF.

V and J are TRBV11-3 and TRBJ2-5; D unresolved. V was clipped by 8 bases and J by 0 bases, with 10 bases between them. This CDR3 has 13 residues. CDR1 and CDR2 (germline): SGHNT, YENEEA. The CDR3 spells CASARTYQETQYF. DNA of the CDR3: TGTGCCAGCGCGAGGACCTACCAAGAGACCCAGTACTTC.

The V gene is TRBV12-5, the J gene TRBJ1-1; 9 bases map to TRBD1. In germline, CDR1 is LGHNT, CDR2 FRNRAP. The V and J ends lost 1 base and 2 bases, in that order; junction bases with no gene match: 5. The CDR3 is 16 amino acids. Written as DNA, the CDR3 is TGTGCTAGTGGTTTGGGGACAGGGGAGGTAAACACTGAAGCTTTCTTT. Amino acid sequence: CASGLGTGEVNTEAFF.

The J gene is TRBJ1-1, the V gene TRBV7-8, with 8 bases matching TRBD1. V lost 4 bases and J lost 6; bases outside the gene matches: 4. Germline V CDR1 and CDR2: SGHVS, FQNEAQ. CDR3 size: 13 residues. The CDR3 sequence is CASSSDRAAEAFF. DNA of the CDR3: TGTGCCAGCAGCTCGGACAGGGCAGCTGAAGCTTTCTTT.

J is TRBJ2-2 and V is TRBV7-3; D is possibly TRBD1 (6 bases). This CDR3 spans 16 amino acids. Germline CDR1 is SGHTA and CDR2 is FQGTGA. Trimming took 5 bases from V and 6 from J, leaving 19 bases between them. The CDR3 loop reads CASSPRLAGESGELFF. CDR3 bases: TGTGCCAGCAGCCCCCGTTTGGCAGGGGAGTCCGGGGAGCTGTTTTTT.

This clone was detected once. The chain combines TRBV15 with TRBJ1-1; no clear D gene. V shed 1 base and J shed 4 bases, with 7 bases lying between them. This CDR3 spans 13 amino acids. Per germline, CDR1 LNHNV and CDR2 YYDKDF (reference sequence). CDR3 protein: CATSRGGVTEAFF. For the CDR3, the DNA is TGTGCCACCAGCAGAGGAGGTGTCACTGAAGCTTTCTTT.

The rearrangement links TRBV18 to TRBJ1-5; possibly TRBD1 for D (5 bases). CDR3 length equals 16 residues. V was trimmed by 4 bases and J by 3 bases, leaving 16 bases between them. Germline lookup yields CDR1 KGHSH and CDR2 LQKENI. The CDR3: CASSRGPEGLNQPQHF. DNA for the CDR3: TGTGCCAGCTCACGGGGCCCCGAGGGGCTCAATCAGCCCCAGCATTTT.

The V gene is TRBV5-1, the J gene TRBJ2-1, with D perhaps assigned TRBD1 or TRBD2 (5 bases each). The CDR3 extends over 15 amino acids. V lost 1 base, J lost 3 bases, and 11 bases lay in between. Per germline, CDR1 SGHRS and CDR2 YFSETQ. The CDR3 DNA sequence: TGCGCCAGCAGCTTGATGGGACCGCACTACAATGAGCAGTTCTTC. Its translation is CASSLMGPHYNEQFF.

Regarding this clone: This sample also contains other DNA sequences that code for the same CDR3. The CDR3 reads CASSPGTANQETQYF. The DNA for the CDR3 is TGCGCCAGCAGCCCGGGGACAGCGAATCAAGAGACCCAGTACTTC. This rearrangement joins TRBV5-1 to TRBJ2-5; 7 bases are a match to TRBD1. J was trimmed by 2 bases and V by 4 bases; bases with no gene match: 8. This CDR3 contains 15 residues. The germline V gene encodes CDR1 SGHRS and CDR2 YFSETQ. Full variable domain (rest looked up from reference TRBV5-1 and TRBJ2-5): KAGVTQTPRYLIKTRGQQVTLSCSPISGHRSVSWYQQTPGQGLQFLFEYFSETQRNKGNFPGRFSGRQFSNSRSEMNVSTLELGDSALYLCASSPGTANQETQYFGPGTRLLVL.

Regarding this clone: In the same sample, other DNA sequences code for this CDR3. This chain links TRBV5-1 with TRBJ2-3; 8 bases are shared with TRBD2. Trimming removed 1 base from V and 0 bases from J; junction bases left unmatched: 1. The CDR3 length is 15 residues. Germline V gene data show CDR1 as SGHRS and CDR2 as YFSETQ. As DNA, the CDR3 is TGCGCCAGCAGCTTGTTAGCGGGGAGCACAGATACGCAGTATTTT. Translation: CASSLLAGSTDTQYF.

V usage is TRBV6-6 and J usage is TRBJ2-6; a possible D gene is TRBD2 (5 bases). CDR3 length: 14 amino acids. Germline V CDR1 and CDR2: MNHNY, SVGAGI (reference sequence). The V end was cut by 6 bases, the J end by 4 bases, with 10 bases between. CDR3 in amino acids: CASSPGNGANVLTF. The DNA of the CDR3 is TGTGCCAGCAGCCCCGGGAACGGGGCCAACGTCCTGACTTTC.

The rearrangement joins TRBV30 to TRBJ1-5; 11 bases align to TRBD1. CDR3 length: 20 residues. The J segment lost 3 bases and the V segment lost 0 bases, leaving 16 bases of the junction unmatched. Per germline, CDR1 GTSNPN and CDR2 SVGIG (reference sequence). CDR3 sequence (DNA): TGTGCCTGGAGTGTATGGGGAGGCTGGACAGGGGGCCTACCCAATCAGCCCCAGCATTTT. The encoded protein is CAWSVWGGWTGGLPNQPQHF. The variable domain in full, completed from reference TRBV30 and TRBJ1-5, reads SQTIHQWPATLVQPVGSPLSLECTVEGTSNPNLYWYRQAAGRGLQLLFYSVGIGQISSEVPQNLSASRPQDRQFILSSKKLLLSDSGFYLCAWSVWGGWTGGLPNQPQHFGDGTRLSIL.

This clone was picked up one time. The sample contains more than one DNA sequence encoding this CDR3. The chain combines TRBV12-5 with TRBJ1-5; D uncertain. V lost 3 bases, J lost 2 bases, and 5 bases lay in between. The CDR3 loop spans 13 amino acids. Looked up from germline, CDR1 is LGHNT and CDR2 is FRNRAP. The CDR3: CASGLDGNQPQHF. Written as DNA, the CDR3 is TGTGCTAGTGGTTTAGATGGCAATCAGCCCCAGCATTTT. Full variable domain (rest looked up from reference TRBV12-5 and TRBJ1-5): DARVTQTPRHKVTEMGQEVTMRCQPILGHNTVFWYRQTMMQGLELLAYFRNRAPLDDSGMPKDRFSAEMPDATLATLKIQPSEPRDSAVYFCASGLDGNQPQHFGDGTRLSIL.

This clone was observed once. The CDR3 DNA is TGTGCCAGCAGTTCAATCCCCAGGGGCTACACCTTC. It yields the protein CASSSIPRGYTF. The chain combines TRBV2 with TRBJ1-2; the D is unclear. Trimming cost V 5 bases and J 8 bases, with 12 bases left between them. CDR1 is SNHLY and CDR2 is FYNNEI in the germline V gene. CDR3 length equals 12 residues.

The chain combines TRBV11-3 with TRBJ1-1; 8 bases map to TRBD1. This CDR3 has 13 residues. The V gene's germline CDR1 is SGHNT and CDR2 YENEEA. After removal of 5 bases from V and 4 bases from J, the junction contained 3 bases not matched to a gene. The CDR3, as DNA: TGTGCCAGCAGCGATACAGGGGGCACTGAAGCTTTCTTT. Its protein is CASSDTGGTEAFF.

This chain uses TRBV7-2 with TRBJ2-3; TRBD2 aligns across 10 bases. V shed 5 bases and J 5 bases; nucleotides not matched to a gene: 7. CDR1 SGHTA and CDR2 FQGNSA come from the germline V gene. CDR3 length: 15 residues. The CDR3 region is CASSLSGRFGDTQYF. The CDR3 DNA is TGTGCCAGCAGCCTTAGCGGGAGGTTCGGAGATACGCAGTATTTT. The whole variable domain, remainder taken from reference TRBV7-2 and TRBJ2-3, is GAGVSQSPSNKVTEKGKDVELRCDPISGHTALYWYRQSLGQGLEFLIYFQGNSAPDKSGLPSDRFSAERTGGSVSTLTIQRTQQEDSAVYLCASSLSGRFGDTQYFGPGTRLTVL.

The CDR3 sequence is CASSEKGTGRYQFF. CDR3 nucleotides: TGTGCCAGCAGTGAAAAGGGGACAGGGAGGTATCAGTTCTTC. This chain connects TRBV6-1 to TRBJ2-1; 9 nucleotides align to TRBD1. V gave up 2 bases and J gave up 13 bases; unmatched junction bases: 9. The CDR3 has 14 amino acids. Germline V gene sequence: CDR1 MNHNS, CDR2 SASEGT.

This clone was picked up a small number of times. This chain uses TRBV7-2 with TRBJ1-5; D remains ambiguous. The CDR3 loop spans 13 amino acids. CDR1 SGHTA and CDR2 FQGNSA come from the germline V gene. Trimming shortened V by 4 bases and J by 0 bases, and 4 bases separated the two germline ends. The DNA of the CDR3 is TGTGCCAGCAGCTATGTTAGCAATCAGCCCCAGCATTTT. Translating gives CASSYVSNQPQHF. Looking up the rest from reference TRBV7-2 and TRBJ1-5 gives the full variable domain: GAGVSQSPSNKVTEKGKDVELRCDPISGHTALYWYRQSLGQGLEFLIYFQGNSAPDKSGLPSDRFSAERTGGSVSTLTIQRTQQEDSAVYLCASSYVSNQPQHFGDGTRLSIL.

The chain links TRBV27 to TRBJ2-7, with a possible D match to TRBD1 (5 bases). Germline assignment: CDR1 MNHEY and CDR2 SMNVEV (reference sequence). V was pared by 6 bases and J by 1 base, with 16 bases between. The CDR3 extends over 15 amino acids. CDR3: CASRHLLDSSYEQYF. The DNA for the CDR3 is TGTGCCAGCAGGCATCTGCTCGACAGTTCCTACGAGCAGTACTTC.

This clone has only one observation. The chain links TRBV5-4 to TRBJ1-1, with D possibly matching TRBD1 (5 bases). With 0 bases removed from V and 1 base from J, the gap between germline ends came to 10 bases. Germline CDR1 SGHNT, CDR2 YYREEE (reference sequence). The CDR3 has 15 amino acids. In DNA, the CDR3 is TGTGCCAGCAGCTTGGAGGTAGGGGCGAACACTGAAGCTTTCTTT. Translation gives CASSLEVGANTEAFF.

The sample holds a few counts of this clone. The chain has TRBV30 and TRBJ1-2, with D possibly being TRBD1 (5 bases). From germline, CDR1 is GTSNPN and CDR2 SVGIG (reference sequence). The V end lost 5 bases, the J end lost 8 bases, and 15 bases lay between the germline ends. The CDR3 is made up of 12 amino acids. The CDR3 region has the DNA TGTGCCTGGGGGGCGGGGAAAGGAGGCTACACCTTC. It is translated as CAWGAGKGGYTF.

This chain connects TRBV11-2 to TRBJ2-7, with 9 bases that match TRBD1. Trimming cost V 5 bases and J 5 bases; bases outside gene matches: 19. Germline CDR1 is SGHAT and CDR2 is FQNNGV. The CDR3 runs to 18 residues. Here the CDR3 DNA reads TGTGCCAGCAGCACCCCCCAAGGGGGGACAGGGTGGAGGAACGAGCAGTACTTC. This sequence encodes CASSTPQGGTGWRNEQYF.

J is TRBJ2-3 and V is TRBV29-1; D may be TRBD1 or TRBD2 (6 bases each). The CDR3 is made up of 13 amino acids. From germline, CDR1 is SQVTM and CDR2 ANQGSEA. V was cut by 7 bases and J by 3 bases, with 14 bases left in between. The CDR3 here is CSADGGPTDTQYF. In DNA, the CDR3 is TGCAGCGCAGATGGGGGGCCGACAGATACGCAGTATTTT.

This rearrangement joins TRBV6-6 to TRBJ1-4; no clear D. Deletions cut 3 bases from V and 5 bases from J, with 16 bases between. The length of the CDR3 is 16 residues. CDR1 and CDR2 from the germline V gene are MNHNY and SVGAGI (reference sequence). Here the CDR3 DNA reads TGTGCCAGCAGTTATAGGAGTCAAGTAAAGAATGAAAAACTGTTTTTT. This translates into CASSYRSQVKNEKLFF.

The table lists this clone with a count of one. The same CDR3 also results from other DNA sequences found in this sample. The chain couples TRBV27 to TRBJ2-7; D gene ambiguous. Germline V gene sequence: CDR1 MNHEY, CDR2 SMNVEV (reference sequence). The CDR3 covers 14 residues. V gave up 3 bases and J gave up 0 bases, with 9 bases separating them. The CDR3 sequence is CASSLSRSSYEQYF. CDR3 DNA sequence: TGTGCCAGCAGTTTGTCTCGGAGCTCCTACGAGCAGTACTTC.

A remark on this clone: The same CDR3 also results from other DNA sequences found in this sample. The chain combines TRBV7-3 with TRBJ2-3, with D unresolved. The germline V gene encodes CDR1 SGHTA and CDR2 FQGTGA. V lost 5 bases and J lost 1, with 10 bases in between. The CDR3 has 14 residues. The CDR3 reads CASSLDRGTDTQYF. The CDR3 DNA sequence: TGTGCCAGCAGCCTCGATAGGGGCACAGATACGCAGTATTTT.